One T cell receptor (beta chain) is described in this entry. The sample originates from a study of blood T cell repertoires in COVID-19. Turning to the study itself: Specimens from acute and convalescent COVID-19 originated in the United States, Italy and Spain. The cDNA or gDNA used as material had been derived from T cells, B-cell-depleted T cells, or PBMCs.

Per the study methods: Estimation of nucleated cell counts was performed using reference gene primer amplification. Sequenced by immunoSEQ multiplex PCR; TCRdb stores in-frame clones only, minus some. V and J calls and clone size come straight from that table; D and trimming were deduced from the DNA. The data show about 240,000 clones, roughly four fifths seen once. This CDR3 comprises 14 residues. Germline CDR1 is MGHDK and CDR2 is SYGVNS. V lost 3 bases to trimming and J lost 8 bases; unmatched junction nucleotides: 9. The sequenced sample was peripheral blood. J is TRBJ1-2 and V is TRBV25-1, with TRBD1 matching over 7 bases. The TCR comes from a woman aged 18-29 years with acute or convalescent COVID-19. The CDR3 sequence is CASSDPRTGYGYTF. CDR3 bases: TGTGCCAGCAGTGACCCCCGGACAGGTTACGGCTACACCTTC.